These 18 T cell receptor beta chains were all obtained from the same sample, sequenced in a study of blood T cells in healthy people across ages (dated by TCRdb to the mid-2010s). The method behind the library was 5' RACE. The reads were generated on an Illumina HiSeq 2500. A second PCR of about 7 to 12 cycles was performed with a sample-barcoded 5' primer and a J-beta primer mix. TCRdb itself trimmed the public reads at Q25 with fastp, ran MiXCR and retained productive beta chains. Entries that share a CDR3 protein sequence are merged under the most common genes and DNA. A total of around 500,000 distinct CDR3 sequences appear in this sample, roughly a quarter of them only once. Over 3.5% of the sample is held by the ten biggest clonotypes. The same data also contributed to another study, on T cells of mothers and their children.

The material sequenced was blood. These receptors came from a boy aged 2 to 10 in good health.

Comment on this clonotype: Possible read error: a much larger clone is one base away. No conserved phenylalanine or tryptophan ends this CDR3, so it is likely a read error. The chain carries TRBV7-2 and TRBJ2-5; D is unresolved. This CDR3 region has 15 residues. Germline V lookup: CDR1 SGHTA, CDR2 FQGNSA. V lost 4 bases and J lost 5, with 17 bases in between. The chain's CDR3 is CASSSQKGRPETQYY. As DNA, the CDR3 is TGTGCCAGCAGCTCCCAAAAAGGCCGACCGGAGACCCAGTACTAC.

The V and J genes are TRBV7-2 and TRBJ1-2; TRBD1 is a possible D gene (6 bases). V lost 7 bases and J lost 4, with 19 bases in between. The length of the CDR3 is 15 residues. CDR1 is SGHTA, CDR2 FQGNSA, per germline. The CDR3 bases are TGTGCCAGCACCCTAGTGGGGACAACCTCCTATGGCTACACCTTC. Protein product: CASTLVGTTSYGYTF.

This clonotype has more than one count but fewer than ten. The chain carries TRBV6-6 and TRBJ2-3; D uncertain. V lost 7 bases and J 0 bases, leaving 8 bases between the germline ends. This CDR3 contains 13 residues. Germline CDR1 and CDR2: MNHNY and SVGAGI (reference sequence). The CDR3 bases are TGTGCCAGCAAGGACCCAAGCACAGATACGCAGTATTTT. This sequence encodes CASKDPSTDTQYF.

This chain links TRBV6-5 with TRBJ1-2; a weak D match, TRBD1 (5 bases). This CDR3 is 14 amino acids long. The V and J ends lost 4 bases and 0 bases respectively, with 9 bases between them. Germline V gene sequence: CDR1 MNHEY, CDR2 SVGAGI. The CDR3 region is CASSSATANYGYTF. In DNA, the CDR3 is TGTGCCAGCAGTTCCGCGACAGCTAACTATGGCTACACCTTC.

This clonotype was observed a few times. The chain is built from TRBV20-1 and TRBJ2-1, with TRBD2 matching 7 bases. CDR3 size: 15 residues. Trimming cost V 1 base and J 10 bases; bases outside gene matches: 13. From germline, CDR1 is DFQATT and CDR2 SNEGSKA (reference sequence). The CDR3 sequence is CSARGQAGISYEQFF. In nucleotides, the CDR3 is TGCAGTGCTAGAGGTCAAGCGGGGATCTCCTACGAGCAGTTCTTC.

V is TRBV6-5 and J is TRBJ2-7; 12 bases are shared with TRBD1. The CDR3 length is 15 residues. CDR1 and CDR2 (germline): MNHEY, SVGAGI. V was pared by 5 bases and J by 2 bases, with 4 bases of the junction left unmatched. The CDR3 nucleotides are TGTGCCAGCAGTAACCGGGACAGGGGGCCCTACGAGCAGTACTTC. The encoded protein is CASSNRDRGPYEQYF.

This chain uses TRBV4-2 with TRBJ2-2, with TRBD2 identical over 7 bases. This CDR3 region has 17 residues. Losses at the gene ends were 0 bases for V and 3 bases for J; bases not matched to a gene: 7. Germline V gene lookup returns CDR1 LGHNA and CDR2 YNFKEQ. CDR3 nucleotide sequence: TGTGCCAGCAGCCAAGAGGGGCTAGCGGCCTACACCGGGGAGCTGTTTTTT. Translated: CASSQEGLAAYTGELFF.

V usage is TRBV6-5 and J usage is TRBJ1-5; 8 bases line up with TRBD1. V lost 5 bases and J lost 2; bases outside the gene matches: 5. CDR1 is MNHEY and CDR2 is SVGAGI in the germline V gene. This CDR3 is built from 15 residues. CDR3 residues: CASSISTGGNQPQHF. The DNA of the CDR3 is TGTGCCAGCAGTATTTCGACAGGGGGCAATCAGCCCCAGCATTTT.

The CDR3 region is CASSLWKKGAYEQYF. Here the CDR3 DNA reads TGTGCCAGCAGTTTATGGAAGAAGGGTGCCTACGAGCAGTACTTC. The chain is built from TRBV27 and TRBJ2-7, with D uncertain. V lost 1 base and J lost 2, with 12 bases in between. Germline V CDR1 and CDR2: MNHEY, SMNVEV (reference sequence). The CDR3 totals 15 residues.

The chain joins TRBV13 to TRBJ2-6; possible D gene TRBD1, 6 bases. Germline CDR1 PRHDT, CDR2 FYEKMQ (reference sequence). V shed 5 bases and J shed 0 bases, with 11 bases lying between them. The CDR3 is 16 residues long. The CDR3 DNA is TGTGCCAGCAGCCTCCCGACAGGCTCTGGGGCCAACGTCCTGACTTTC. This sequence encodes CASSLPTGSGANVLTF.

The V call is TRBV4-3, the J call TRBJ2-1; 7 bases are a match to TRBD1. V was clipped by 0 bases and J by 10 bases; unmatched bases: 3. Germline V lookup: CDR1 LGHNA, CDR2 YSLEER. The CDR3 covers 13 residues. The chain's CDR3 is CASSQDTGDEQFF. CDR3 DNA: TGCGCCAGCAGCCAAGATACAGGGGACGAGCAGTTCTTC.

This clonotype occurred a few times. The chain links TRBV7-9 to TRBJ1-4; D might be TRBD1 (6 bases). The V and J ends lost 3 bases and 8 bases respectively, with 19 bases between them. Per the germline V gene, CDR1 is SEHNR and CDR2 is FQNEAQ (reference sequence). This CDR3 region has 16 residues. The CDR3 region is CASSLVFRGAREKLFF. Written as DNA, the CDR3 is TGTGCCAGCAGCTTGGTGTTCAGGGGCGCCCGGGAAAAACTGTTTTTT.

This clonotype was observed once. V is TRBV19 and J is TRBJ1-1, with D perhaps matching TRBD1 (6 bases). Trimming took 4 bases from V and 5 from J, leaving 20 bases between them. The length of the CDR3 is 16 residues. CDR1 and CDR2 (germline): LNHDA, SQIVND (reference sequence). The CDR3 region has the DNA TGTGCCAGTAGTACAGCGGCCTACAGGGTTCGAACTGAAGCTTTCTTT. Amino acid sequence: CASSTAAYRVRTEAFF.

CDR3 DNA sequence: TGTGCCAGCAGTTTAACAGGGCCTTCCTCTGGGGCCAACGTCCTGACTTTC. Translation gives CASSLTGPSSGANVLTF. The rearrangement uses TRBV27 and TRBJ2-6; a possible D gene is TRBD1 (6 bases). Germline values: CDR1 MNHEY, CDR2 SMNVEV (reference sequence). CDR3 size: 17 residues. Trimming took off 2 bases at V and 0 bases at J, with 11 bases between the two ends.

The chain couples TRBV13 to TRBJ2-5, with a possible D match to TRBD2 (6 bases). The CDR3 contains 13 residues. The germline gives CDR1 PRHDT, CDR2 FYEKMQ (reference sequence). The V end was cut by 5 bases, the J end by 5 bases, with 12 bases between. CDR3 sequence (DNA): TGTGCCAGCAGCATGGGACTGCCGGAGACCCAGTACTTC. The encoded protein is CASSMGLPETQYF.

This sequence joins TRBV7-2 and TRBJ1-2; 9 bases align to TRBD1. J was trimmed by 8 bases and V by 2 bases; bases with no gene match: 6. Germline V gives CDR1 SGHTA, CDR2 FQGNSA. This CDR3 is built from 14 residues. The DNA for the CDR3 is TGTGCCAGCAGCTTATTACGGGACAGGGACGGCTACACCTTC. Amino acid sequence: CASSLLRDRDGYTF.

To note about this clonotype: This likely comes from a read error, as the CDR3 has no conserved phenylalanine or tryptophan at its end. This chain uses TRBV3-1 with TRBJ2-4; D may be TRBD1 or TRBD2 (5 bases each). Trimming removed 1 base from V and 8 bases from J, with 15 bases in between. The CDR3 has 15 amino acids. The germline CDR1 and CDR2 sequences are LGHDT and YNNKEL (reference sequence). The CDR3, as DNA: TGTGCCAGCAGCCAAGGATGGGCAGGGCGGGACATTCAGTACCTC. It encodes CASSQGWAGRDIQYL.

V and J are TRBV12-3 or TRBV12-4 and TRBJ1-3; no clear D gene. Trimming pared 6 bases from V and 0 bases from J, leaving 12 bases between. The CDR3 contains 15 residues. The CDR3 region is CASSPSLSSGNTIYF. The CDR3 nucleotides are TGTGCCAGCAGCCCCTCCCTGAGCTCTGGAAACACCATATATTTT.